What follows are 24 T cell receptor beta chains derived from one specimen sequenced in a study of blood T cell repertoires in COVID-19. The protocol was immunoSEQ multiplex PCR, while the TCRdb copy is restricted to in-frame clones and leaves out a portion. Of tens of thousands of clones in the sample, about 88% were seen once. The source material was peripheral blood. The receptors originated from a woman in her sixties or seventies with active COVID-19.

The chain links TRBV5-1 to TRBJ1-5; no clear D. The V gene lost 4 bases and the J gene lost 5 bases, with 10 bases spanning the gap. Looked up from germline, CDR1 is SGHRS and CDR2 is YFSETQ. This CDR3 contains 13 residues. CDR3 residues: CASSPLPDQPQHF. The CDR3 DNA reads as TGCGCCAGCAGCCCCCTCCCAGATCAGCCCCAGCATTTT.

The chain is built from TRBV4-2 and TRBJ2-7; the match to TRBD1 covers 10 bases. The CDR3 sequence is 14 residues long. Trimming removed 3 bases from V and 6 bases from J; junction bases left unmatched: 5. Germline-derived CDR1 and CDR2 are LGHNA and YNFKEQ. This CDR3 reads CASSQTGTGAEQYF. CDR3 sequence (DNA): TGTGCCAGCAGCCAGACCGGGACAGGGGCCGAGCAGTACTTC.

This clone was seen just once. The chain links TRBV7-2 to TRBJ2-2; 13 nucleotides agree with TRBD2. CDR3 length equals 16 residues. The germline V gene encodes CDR1 SGHTA and CDR2 FQGNSA. V gave up 5 bases and J gave up 4 bases; unmatched junction bases: 4. CDR3: CASSGGLAGFTGELFF. The CDR3 nucleotides read TGTGCCAGCAGCGGGGGACTAGCGGGGTTCACCGGGGAGCTGTTTTTT.

The V call is TRBV7-8, the J call TRBJ1-2; D not certain. The ends were cut back, 3 bases at V and 4 bases at J, with 9 bases in the middle. The CDR3 has 13 amino acids. Per the germline V gene, CDR1 is SGHVS and CDR2 is FQNEAQ. CDR3 nucleotides: TGTGCCAGCAGCTTTGGGCAGAGCTATGGCTACACCTTC. Protein product: CASSFGQSYGYTF.

V and J are TRBV29-1 and TRBJ2-7; a possible D gene is TRBD2 (5 bases). The CDR3 covers 12 residues. In germline, CDR1 is SQVTM, CDR2 ANQGSEA. The V end lost 6 bases, the J end lost 7 bases, and 16 bases lay between the germline ends. The CDR3 loop is CSVSGSPGEQYF. CDR3 nucleotides: TGCAGCGTCTCGGGGTCCCCGGGGGAGCAGTACTTC.

This chain's CDR3 is CASSPSGQAEAFF. In nucleotides, the CDR3 is TGTGCCAGTAGTCCCAGTGGCCAAGCTGAAGCTTTCTTT. This chain joins TRBV19 and TRBJ1-1; D is unresolved. The V gene's germline CDR1 is LNHDA and CDR2 SQIVND (reference sequence). The V end was cut by 5 bases, the J end by 6 bases, with 13 bases between. The CDR3 consists of 13 residues. The variable domain in full, completed from reference TRBV19 and TRBJ1-1, reads DGGITQSPKYLFRKEGQNVTLSCEQNLNHDAMYWYRQDPGQGLRLIYYSQIVNDFQKGDIAEGYSVSREKKESFPLTVTSAQKNPTAFYLCASSPSGQAEAFFGQGTRLTVV.

J is TRBJ2-5 and V is TRBV5-1; 10 positions agree with TRBD1. This CDR3 spans 15 amino acids. Germline CDR1 is SGHRS and CDR2 is YFSETQ. With V trimmed by 2 bases and J by 3 bases, 4 bases remained unmatched. The CDR3 sequence is CASSFTTGGEETQYF. DNA for the CDR3: TGCGCCAGCAGCTTTACGACAGGGGGCGAAGAGACCCAGTACTTC.

The chain uses TRBV11-2 and TRBJ1-2; D perhaps matches TRBD1 (6 bases). The CDR3 runs to 14 residues. Germline CDR1 SGHAT, CDR2 FQNNGV. V was shortened by 5 bases and J by 3 bases, with 13 bases between the two germline ends. CDR3 DNA: TGTGCCAGCAGCCCACGACAGGTTGACTATGGCTACACCTTC. Residues: CASSPRQVDYGYTF.

J is TRBJ1-4 and V is TRBV3-1 (or the pseudogene TRBV3-2); D uncertain. The germline V and J ends were trimmed by 3 bases and 3 bases, with 5 bases remaining between them. This CDR3 has 13 amino acids. In germline, CDR1 is LGHDT, CDR2 YNNKEL (reference sequence). The CDR3 DNA reads as TGTGCCAGCAGCCAGCAGGCTAATGAAAAACTGTTTTTT. Protein product: CASSQQANEKLFF.

The genes are TRBV5-4 and TRBJ2-1, with D possibly matching TRBD1 (5 bases). The CDR3 is 15 amino acids. CDR1 and CDR2 from the germline V gene are SGHNT and YYREEE (reference sequence). Deletions cut 2 bases from V and 1 base from J, with 10 bases between. In nucleotides, the CDR3 is TGTGCCAGCAGCTTTCAGGGTGATTCCTACAATGAGCAGTTCTTC. Protein: CASSFQGDSYNEQFF.

The chain carries TRBV4-1 and TRBJ2-7; TRBD1 aligns across 11 bases. The junction had 5 bases not matched to a gene; V was cut back by 0 bases and J by 7 bases. CDR1 and CDR2 from the germline V gene are MGHRA and YSYEKL. This CDR3 has 15 residues. The CDR3 nucleotides are TGCGCCAGCAGCCAAGATAGGACAGGGGGCGTAGAGCAGTACTTC. It yields the protein CASSQDRTGGVEQYF.

This chain links TRBV12-5 with TRBJ2-3; 7 bases are shared with TRBD1. This CDR3 is built from 13 residues. Looked up from germline, CDR1 is LGHNT and CDR2 is FRNRAP. The V gene end was trimmed by 6 bases and the J gene end by 3 bases; junction bases not matched to a gene: 3. The CDR3, as DNA: TGTGCTAGTGGGCGGACAGGTACAGATACGCAGTATTTT. The encoded protein is CASGRTGTDTQYF.

The rearrangement links TRBV19 to TRBJ2-6; 12 nucleotides match TRBD2. CDR1 LNHDA and CDR2 SQIVND come from the germline V gene (reference sequence). V lost 5 bases to trimming and J lost 0 bases; unmatched junction nucleotides: 8. This CDR3 region has 19 residues. The CDR3 region is CASSPMTSGGHSGANVLTF. CDR3 DNA sequence: TGTGCCAGTAGTCCCATGACTAGCGGGGGCCACTCTGGGGCCAACGTCCTGACTTTC.

This clone appeared once. J is TRBJ2-3 and V is TRBV11-2; TRBD2 is a possible D gene (6 bases). Germline CDR1 reads SGHAT; CDR2 reads FQNNGV. This CDR3 has 16 amino acids. Trimming left V 0 bases short and J 8 bases short, with 18 bases between. The CDR3 bases are TGTGCCAGCAGCTTAGATCTGAGACTAGTCTCACCTACGCAGTATTTT. This translates into CASSLDLRLVSPTQYF.

The chain joins TRBV5-1 to TRBJ2-3; the match to TRBD2 covers 8 bases. V trimming: 0 bases; J trimming: 0 bases; junction bases outside the gene matches: 6. The V gene's germline CDR1 is SGHRS and CDR2 YFSETQ. There are 17 residues in the CDR3. The CDR3: CASSLATSGVSTDTQYF. DNA for the CDR3: TGCGCCAGCAGCTTGGCCACTAGCGGTGTAAGCACAGATACGCAGTATTTT.

This chain joins TRBV5-6 and TRBJ1-6; TRBD1 matches at 7 bases. The J segment lost 7 bases and the V segment lost 4 bases, leaving 14 bases of the junction unmatched. Germline V gene data show CDR1 as SGHDT and CDR2 as YYEEEE. CDR3 length: 17 amino acids. The CDR3, as DNA: TGTGCCAGCAGCCCTACCCGGACGACAGGGCTAAATTCACCCCTCCACTTT. This encodes CASSPTRTTGLNSPLHF. The variable domain in full, completed from reference TRBV5-6 and TRBJ1-6, reads DAGVTQSPTHLIKTRGQQVTLRCSPKSGHDTVSWYQQALGQGPQFIFQYYEEEERQRGNFPDRFSGHQFPNYSSELNVNALLLGDSALYLCASSPTRTTGLNSPLHFGNGTRLTVT.

The rearrangement uses TRBV12-3 or TRBV12-4 and TRBJ2-2; D unclear. V was pared by 6 bases and J by 5 bases, with 10 bases between. The length of the CDR3 is 13 residues. DNA of the CDR3: TGTGCCAGCAGCCGTCAAGCGACCGGGGAGCTGTTTTTT. This codes for CASSRQATGELFF.

The chain joins TRBV7-3 to TRBJ2-5; 9 positions agree with TRBD2. The V segment lost 5 bases and the J segment 5 bases; nucleotides outside the gene matches: 9. Germline V gene data show CDR1 as SGHTA and CDR2 as FQGTGA. This CDR3 spans 15 amino acids. CDR3 sequence: CASSPEGTSWETQYF. CDR3 coding DNA: TGTGCCAGCAGCCCGGAGGGGACTAGCTGGGAGACCCAGTACTTC. The whole variable domain, remainder taken from reference TRBV7-3 and TRBJ2-5, is GAGVSQTPSNKVTEKGKYVELRCDPISGHTALYWYRQSLGQGPEFLIYFQGTGAADDSGLPNDRFFAVRPEGSVSTLKIQRTERGDSAVYLCASSPEGTSWETQYFGPGTRLLVL.

The rearrangement uses TRBV2 and TRBJ2-1; D not resolved. The CDR3 sequence is 15 residues long. Trimming pared 3 bases from V and 0 bases from J, leaving 9 bases between. Germline V gene sequence: CDR1 SNHLY, CDR2 FYNNEI. CDR3 sequence: CASSDGRSSYNEQFF. As DNA, the CDR3 is TGTGCCAGCAGTGACGGTAGAAGCTCCTACAATGAGCAGTTCTTC.

This clone has only one observation. The chain carries TRBV19 and TRBJ1-1; D gene ambiguous. CDR1 and CDR2 (germline): LNHDA, SQIVND (reference sequence). Trimming left V 8 bases short and J 1 base short, with 11 bases between. The CDR3 is 13 residues long. The CDR3 loop reads CASRLGENTEAFF. For the CDR3, the DNA is TGTGCCAGTCGTCTCGGGGAGAACACTGAAGCTTTCTTT.

The chain couples TRBV4-2 to TRBJ2-3, with TRBD2 matching 7 bases. CDR3 size: 16 residues. V lost 1 base to trimming and J lost 0 bases; unmatched junction nucleotides: 4. Germline V gene sequence: CDR1 LGHNA, CDR2 YNFKEQ. The DNA of the CDR3 is TGTGCCAGCAGCCAAGGAGCGGGGACTAGCACAGATACGCAGTATTTT. Its translation: CASSQGAGTSTDTQYF.

The chain uses TRBV5-8 and TRBJ2-1; 13 bases align to TRBD2. V was clipped by 4 bases and J by 4 bases; unmatched bases: 5. The CDR3 is made up of 16 amino acids. Germline CDR1 is SGHTS and CDR2 is YDEGEE. DNA for the CDR3: TGTGCCAGCAGCAAAGGACTAGCGGGGGTATACAATGAGCAGTTCTTC. Its translation: CASSKGLAGVYNEQFF. Looking up the rest from reference TRBV5-8 and TRBJ2-1 gives the full variable domain: EAGVTQSPTHLIKTRGQQATLRCSPISGHTSVYWYQQALGLGLQFLLWYDEGEERNRGNFPPRFSGRQFPNYSSELNVNALELEDSALYLCASSKGLAGVYNEQFFGPGTRLTVL.

This chain joins TRBV19 and TRBJ2-7, with D uncertain. V lost 8 bases and J 3 bases, leaving 17 bases between the germline ends. CDR3 size: 14 residues. Germline assignment: CDR1 LNHDA and CDR2 SQIVND (reference sequence). CDR3 sequence reads: CASPDRRKRYEQYF. The CDR3 DNA reads as TGTGCCAGTCCTGATAGGCGGAAACGCTACGAGCAGTACTTC.

V is TRBV6-1 and J is TRBJ1-2; 8 bases are shared with TRBD1. Trimming removed 4 bases from V and 2 bases from J; junction bases left unmatched: 12. The CDR3 spans 17 residues. The germline gives CDR1 MNHNS, CDR2 SASEGT. CDR3 region: CASSVGLAGTGNYGYTF. In DNA form, the CDR3 reads TGTGCCAGCAGTGTAGGGTTAGCCGGGACAGGAAACTATGGCTACACCTTC.